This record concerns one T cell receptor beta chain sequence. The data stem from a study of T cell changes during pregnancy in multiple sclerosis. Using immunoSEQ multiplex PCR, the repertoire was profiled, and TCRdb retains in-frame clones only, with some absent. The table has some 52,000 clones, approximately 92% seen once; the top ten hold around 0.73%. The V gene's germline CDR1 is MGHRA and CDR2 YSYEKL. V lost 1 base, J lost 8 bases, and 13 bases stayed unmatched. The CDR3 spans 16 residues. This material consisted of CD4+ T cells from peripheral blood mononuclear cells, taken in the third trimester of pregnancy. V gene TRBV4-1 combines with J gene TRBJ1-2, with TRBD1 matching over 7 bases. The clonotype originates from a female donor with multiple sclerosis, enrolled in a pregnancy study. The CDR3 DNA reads TGCGCCAGCAGCCAAGCCCTGAACAGGGGAGTGCGGGGCTACACCTTC. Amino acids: CASSQALNRGVRGYTF.